The clone carrying this TCR beta chain was seen just once. The target antigen is unknown. The data belong to a study of cytomegalovirus exposure and HLA in healthy donors. Study-wide findings and caveats: Most TCR sequences were rare, but some public TCRs occurred in many donors.

Every donor was a healthy person donating bone marrow. The germline V gene has CDR1 LGHNA and CDR2 YSLEER. Trimming took 0 bases from V and 10 from J, leaving 13 bases between them. The CDR3 runs 13 residues. PCR used 60 Vbeta primers and 13 Jbeta primers. Authors' analysis steps: Later, an analysis found approximately 80 million unique TCR beta chains, and 8.5 million to 14 million of these were shared. TCRdb's table, derived via immunoSEQ multiplex PCR, lists solely in-frame clones and lacks some. V and J calls and clone size are copied from that table; D and trimming were computed from the DNA. The table lists roughly 300,000 clones, 75% to 90% of them singletons, with roughly 4% in the top ten.

Material: PBMCs. V and J are TRBV4-3 and TRBJ2-7, with TRBD2 as a possible D gene (5 bases). The TCR originated in a man aged 35 to 55 in good health and CMV-seropositive. CDR3 loop: CASSQDEGYPQYF. The CDR3 DNA reads as TGCGCCAGCAGCCAAGATGAGGGCTACCCCCAGTACTTC.